This T cell receptor beta chain was sequenced for a study of blood T cell repertoires in COVID-19 (dated by TCRdb to 2018 to 2021). Background on the whole study: Samples covering the acute and convalescent phases of COVID-19 were provided by collaborators in the United States, Italy and Spain. The material from the prospective study consisted of cDNA or gDNA derived from T cells, B-cell-depleted T cells, or PBMCs. Subjects who had been exposed to COVID-19, were actively infected with it, or had recovered from it provided the deeply sampled blood TCRbeta repertoires that made up the dataset. The repertoires were made available in a free public database intended to serve as a resource for research on the immune response to SARS-CoV-2. Samples were obtained from the ongoing ImmuneRACE study (first 160 participants) and from roughly 1,300 subjects provided by 6 global collaborators. The sample metadata nearly always contained a de-identified subject ID, COVID-19 status, age in years and sex. Where HLA class I and class II types were available, the types were taken from metadata supplied by the sample provider, not from assay-based typing.

Participants in the prospective study were enrolled through a virtual design, were aged roughly 18 to 100 years, and lived in approximately 25 United States geographic areas. Cohort assignment in the prospective study relied on participant-reported clinical history from a screening survey and a study questionnaire. Exposed participants had been in contact with someone with a PCR-confirmed or clinician-diagnosed COVID-19 case within 2 weeks of study entry. Each participant in the prospective study had whole blood, serum and a nasopharyngeal or oropharyngeal swab collected by mobile phlebotomists. Prospective study participants could optionally give additional blood draws and questionnaires over a roughly two-month period. Before DNA extraction, prospective study blood samples were shipped either frozen or at room temperature. In regard to this clone: Which antigen it targets is not known. Qualities for individual bases were not recorded, and no much larger clone is one base off.

TCRbeta CDR3 regions were amplified from genomic DNA by means of the immunoSEQ Assay, a bias-controlled multiplex PCR. The original methods were these. Within the assay, amplification of reference gene primers was used to estimate how many nucleated cells each sample contained. Sequence reads were collapsed and filtered to measure the absolute abundance of every unique TCRbeta CDR3 rearrangement. For each sample, productive Simpson clonality was calculated as the square root of Simpson's diversity index over productive rearrangements. In TCRdb, the immuneACCESS table is reduced to in-frame sequences with V and J assigned. These tables do not hold every clone; where another copy was compared, an unresolved V gene accounts for under half, and the others remain unexplained. Clone size and the V and J calls come from that table; the DNA yielded D and trimming. Within this sample are approximately 300,000 clones, with 90% of them counted one time only. 3.5% to 5% of the sample belongs to the ten largest clones.

The full study reports these points: The quantity of clinical and demographic metadata differed by source and by participant and was supplied without curation.

Trimming costs V 0 bases and J 0 bases, and their ends lie 11 bases apart. From a lookup of the germline V gene, CDR1 and CDR2 are SGHDN and FVKESK. The CDR3 contains 16 residues, cysteine and phenylalanine counted. The sequence is cut down to CDR3 DNA, 48 bases in frame from base 1. The sequence joins TRBV14 to TRBJ1-2; no D segment can be confidently identified. The source of this sequence is a woman aged 30 to 39 who had been exposed to COVID-19. The sequencing sample was made of PBMCs or T cells enriched from blood (not recorded which). The CDR3 loop reads CASSQDGGLPNYGYTF. Read as DNA, the sequence is TGTGCCAGCAGCCAAGATGGAGGTTTACCTAACTATGGCTACACCTTC. The variable domain in full, with residues beyond the CDR3 obtained from the reference TRBV14 and TRBJ1-2 genes, is EAGVTQFPSHSVIEKGQTVTLRCDPISGHDNLYWYRRVMGKEIKFLLHFVKESKQDESGMPNNRFLAERTGGTYSTLKVQPAELEDSGVYFCASSQDGGLPNYGYTFGSGTRLTVV.